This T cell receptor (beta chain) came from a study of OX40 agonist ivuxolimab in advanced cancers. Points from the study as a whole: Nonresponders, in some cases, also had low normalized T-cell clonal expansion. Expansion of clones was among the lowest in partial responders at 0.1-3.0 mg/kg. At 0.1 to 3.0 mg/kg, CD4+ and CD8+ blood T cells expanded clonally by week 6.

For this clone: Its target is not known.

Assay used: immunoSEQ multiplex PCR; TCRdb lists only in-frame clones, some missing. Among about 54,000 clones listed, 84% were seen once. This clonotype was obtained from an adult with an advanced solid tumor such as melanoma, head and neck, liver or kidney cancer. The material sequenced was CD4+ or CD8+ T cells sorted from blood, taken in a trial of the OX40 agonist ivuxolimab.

The CDR3 bases are TGTGCCAGCAGCTTAGAGCTAGCGGCAACCTACGAGCAGTACTTC. Amino acids: CASSLELAATYEQYF. V is TRBV7-2 and J is TRBJ2-7, with 7 bases fitting TRBD2. Germline loops: CDR1 SGHTA, CDR2 FQGNSA. With 1 base clipped from V and 2 bases from J, the junction kept 5 bases outside the gene matches. CDR3 length: 15 amino acids.